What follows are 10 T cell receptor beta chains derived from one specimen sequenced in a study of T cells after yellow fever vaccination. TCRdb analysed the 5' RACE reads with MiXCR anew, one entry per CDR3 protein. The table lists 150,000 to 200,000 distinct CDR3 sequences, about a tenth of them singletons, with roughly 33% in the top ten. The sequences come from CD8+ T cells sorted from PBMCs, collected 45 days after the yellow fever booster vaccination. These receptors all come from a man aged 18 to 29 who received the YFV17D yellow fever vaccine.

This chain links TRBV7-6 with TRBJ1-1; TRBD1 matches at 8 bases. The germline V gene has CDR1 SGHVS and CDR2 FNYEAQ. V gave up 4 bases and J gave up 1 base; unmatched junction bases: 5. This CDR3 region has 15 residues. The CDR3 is CASSYGQGENTEAFF. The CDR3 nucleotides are TGTGCCAGCAGCTACGGACAGGGTGAGAACACTGAAGCTTTCTTT.

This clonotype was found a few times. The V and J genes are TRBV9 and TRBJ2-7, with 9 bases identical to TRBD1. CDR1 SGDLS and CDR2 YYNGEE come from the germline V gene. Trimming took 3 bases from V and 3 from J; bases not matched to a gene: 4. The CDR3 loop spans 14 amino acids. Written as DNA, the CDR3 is TGTGCCAGCAGCGAGACAGGGGGGTACTACGAGCAGTACTTC. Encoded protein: CASSETGGYYEQYF.

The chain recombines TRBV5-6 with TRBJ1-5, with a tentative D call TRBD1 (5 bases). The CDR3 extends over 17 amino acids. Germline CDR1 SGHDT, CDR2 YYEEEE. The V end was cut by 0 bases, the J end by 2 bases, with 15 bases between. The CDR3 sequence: CASSLGGGRPRNQPQHF. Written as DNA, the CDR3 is TGTGCCAGCAGCTTGGGGGGCGGCAGGCCACGCAATCAGCCCCAGCATTTT. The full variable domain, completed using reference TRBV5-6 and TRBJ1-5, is DAGVTQSPTHLIKTRGQQVTLRCSPKSGHDTVSWYQQALGQGPQFIFQYYEEEERQRGNFPDRFSGHQFPNYSSELNVNALLLGDSALYLCASSLGGGRPRNQPQHFGDGTRLSIL.

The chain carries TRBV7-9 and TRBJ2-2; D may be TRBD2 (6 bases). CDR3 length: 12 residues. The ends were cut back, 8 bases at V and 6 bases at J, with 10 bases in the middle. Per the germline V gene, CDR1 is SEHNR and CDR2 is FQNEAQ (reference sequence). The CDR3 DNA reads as TGTGCCAGCGTGGGGGGATCCGGGGAGCTGTTTTTT. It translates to CASVGGSGELFF.

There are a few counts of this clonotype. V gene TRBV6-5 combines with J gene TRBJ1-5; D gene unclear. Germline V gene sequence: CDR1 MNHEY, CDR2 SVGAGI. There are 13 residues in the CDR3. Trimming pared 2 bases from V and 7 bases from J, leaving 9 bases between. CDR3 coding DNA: TGTGCCAGCAGTTACGACTTTCGGCAGCCCCAGCATTTT. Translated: CASSYDFRQPQHF.

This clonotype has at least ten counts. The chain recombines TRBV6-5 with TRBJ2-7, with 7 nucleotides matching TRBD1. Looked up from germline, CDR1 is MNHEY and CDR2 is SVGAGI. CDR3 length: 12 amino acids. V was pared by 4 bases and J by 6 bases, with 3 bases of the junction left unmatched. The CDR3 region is CASSSSGGEQYV. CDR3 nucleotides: TGTGCCAGCAGTTCCTCAGGGGGCGAGCAGTACGTC.

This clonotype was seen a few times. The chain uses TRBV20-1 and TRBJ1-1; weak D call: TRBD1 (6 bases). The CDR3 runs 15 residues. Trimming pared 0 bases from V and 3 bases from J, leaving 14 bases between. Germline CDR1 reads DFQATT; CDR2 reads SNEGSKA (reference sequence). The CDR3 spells CSARDEGGGDTEAFF. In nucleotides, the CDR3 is TGCAGTGCTAGAGATGAGGGGGGCGGGGACACTGAAGCTTTCTTT.

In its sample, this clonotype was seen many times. CDR3 sequence: CASSLGSANYGYTF. CDR3 nucleotide sequence: TGTGCCAGCAGCTTAGGGTCAGCTAACTATGGCTACACCTTC. The chain is built from TRBV7-8 and TRBJ1-2; D uncertain. The V end was cut by 1 base, the J end by 0 bases, with 6 bases between. This CDR3 is 14 amino acids long. CDR1 and CDR2 (germline): SGHVS, FQNEAQ.

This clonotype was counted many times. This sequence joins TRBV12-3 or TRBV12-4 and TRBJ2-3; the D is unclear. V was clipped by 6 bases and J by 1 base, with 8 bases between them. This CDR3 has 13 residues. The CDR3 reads CASSPRGTDTQYF. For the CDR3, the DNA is TGTGCCAGCAGCCCCCGAGGCACAGATACGCAGTATTTT.

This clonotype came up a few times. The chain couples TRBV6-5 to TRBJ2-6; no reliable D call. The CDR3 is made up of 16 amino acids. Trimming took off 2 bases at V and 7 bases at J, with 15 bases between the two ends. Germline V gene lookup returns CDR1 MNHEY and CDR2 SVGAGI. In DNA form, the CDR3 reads TGTGCCAGCAGTTACGGCGGATCTCTGGGAGCCAACGTCCTGACTTTC. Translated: CASSYGGSLGANVLTF.